The clone carrying this TCR beta chain showed up just a few times. The same CDR3 is also encoded by other DNA sequences in this sample. As originally analysed: From reference gene primer amplification, estimates of nucleated cell counts were derived. The method was immunoSEQ multiplex PCR; TCRdb's version includes in-frame clones alone and lacks a portion of them. That table gives V, J and clone size, and the DNA gave D and trimming. The repertoire holds some 70,000 clones, with roughly 87% as singletons. The sample belongs to a study of blood T cell repertoires in COVID-19. Turning to the study itself: COVID-19 samples collected from the United States, Italy and Spain covered acute and convalescent phases.

The sequence was collected from a man aged 45-65 years with active COVID-19. The sequencing input was peripheral blood.

Here the CDR3 DNA reads TGTGCCAGCAGCGTCAGGGACAGGGCCTACGAGCAGTACTTC. It yields the protein CASSVRDRAYEQYF. The V call is TRBV5-6, the J call TRBJ2-7, with 9 bases aligning to TRBD1. From germline, CDR1 is SGHDT and CDR2 YYEEEE. This CDR3 has 14 residues. Unmatched junction bases numbered 4, after V lost 4 bases and J lost 2 bases.